Presented here are 27 T cell receptor beta chains from one specimen sequenced in a study of blood T cell repertoires in COVID-19. Clones were read by immunoSEQ multiplex PCR, and TCRdb kept only the in-frame ones, dropping some. This table has around 200,000 clones, around 83% appearing once. What was sequenced was peripheral blood. The origin of the receptors is a woman older than 75 in a cohort sampled during active or convalescent COVID-19.

V and J are TRBV19 and TRBJ2-5; 11 nucleotides line up with TRBD2. The J segment lost 7 bases and the V segment lost 4 bases, leaving 5 bases of the junction unmatched. Per the germline V gene, CDR1 is LNHDA and CDR2 is SQIVND (reference sequence). The CDR3 has 14 amino acids. The CDR3 region has the DNA TGTGCCAGTAGTACGGGACTAGCGGCAGCGACCCAGTACTTC. Its protein product is CASSTGLAAATQYF.

The J gene is TRBJ2-7, the V gene TRBV5-6, with 8 bases fitting TRBD1. There are 17 residues in the CDR3. Losses at the gene ends were 1 base for V and 4 bases for J; bases not matched to a gene: 13. CDR1 is SGHDT and CDR2 is YYEEEE in the germline V gene. CDR3 in DNA: TGTGCCAGCAGCTTGTTGGCTACTAGGACAGGGCTGTACGAGCAGTACGTC. Its protein is CASSLLATRTGLYEQYV.

V gene TRBV2 combines with J gene TRBJ2-4; D is perhaps TRBD2 (6 bases). V was pared by 11 bases and J by 4 bases, with 18 bases between. CDR1 is SNHLY and CDR2 is FYNNEI in the germline V gene. The CDR3 loop spans 14 amino acids. This chain's CDR3 is CAQRAGRLKNIQYF. The CDR3 DNA sequence: TGTGCCCAGCGGGCGGGGCGGTTGAAAAACATTCAGTACTTC. Full variable domain (missing parts from reference TRBV2 and TRBJ2-4): EPEVTQTPSHQVTQMGQEVILRCVPISNHLYFYWYRQILGQKVEFLVSFYNNEISEKSEIFDDQFSVERPDGSNFTLKIRSTKLEDSAMYFCAQRAGRLKNIQYFGAGTRLSVL.

The chain uses TRBV4-3 and TRBJ2-1; 7 positions match TRBD1. V lost 1 base to trimming and J lost 6 bases; unmatched junction nucleotides: 6. Germline lookup yields CDR1 LGHNA and CDR2 YSLEER. The CDR3 sequence is 15 residues long. This chain's CDR3 is CASSQADRLGNEQFF. DNA for the CDR3: TGCGCCAGCAGCCAAGCGGACAGGCTGGGCAATGAGCAGTTCTTC.

The chain uses TRBV5-4 and TRBJ1-6; 7 nucleotides align to TRBD1. V lost 4 bases and J lost 7; bases outside the gene matches: 8. This CDR3 spans 15 amino acids. Germline V gives CDR1 SGHNT, CDR2 YYREEE (reference sequence). The CDR3 DNA reads TGTGCCAGCAGCAGCGGACAGGCAGGGAATTCACCCCTCCACTTT. This encodes CASSSGQAGNSPLHF.

The CDR3 nucleotides read TGCGCCAGCAGCCCCGGGACAGAAACCTATGGCTACACCTTC. Translating it yields CASSPGTETYGYTF. The V gene is TRBV10-2, the J gene TRBJ1-2; the match to TRBD1 covers 7 bases. CDR3 size: 14 residues. Unmatched junction bases numbered 8, after V lost 6 bases and J lost 4 bases. CDR1 and CDR2 (germline): WSHSY, SAAADI.

This rearrangement joins TRBV18 to TRBJ2-2; a possible D gene is TRBD1 (5 bases). V was clipped by 1 base and J by 5 bases, with 11 bases between them. The germline V gene has CDR1 KGHSH and CDR2 LQKENI. There are 15 residues in the CDR3. The DNA of the CDR3 is TGTGCCAGCTCACCACAGTTAGGGGAAACCGGGGAGCTGTTTTTT. Translated: CASSPQLGETGELFF.

The chain recombines TRBV19 with TRBJ2-5; a weak D match, TRBD2 (5 bases). The CDR3 covers 14 residues. Germline CDR1 reads LNHDA; CDR2 reads SQIVND (reference sequence). The V gene lost 0 bases and the J gene lost 4 bases, with 9 bases spanning the gap. The CDR3 loop reads CASSIDRAGETQYF. CDR3 bases: TGTGCCAGTAGTATAGACCGGGCGGGAGAGACCCAGTACTTC.

This sequence joins TRBV20-1 and TRBJ1-5, with 7 bases matching TRBD1. Germline V gene data show CDR1 as DFQATT and CDR2 as SNEGSKA (reference sequence). J lost 1 base, V lost 3 bases, and 9 bases had no gene match. The CDR3 has 16 residues. This chain's CDR3 is CSASGNPGQSNQPQHF. In nucleotides, the CDR3 is TGCAGTGCTAGTGGAAATCCGGGACAGAGCAATCAGCCCCAGCATTTT.

V is TRBV19 and J is TRBJ2-1; 14 positions match TRBD2. Germline loops: CDR1 LNHDA, CDR2 SQIVND (reference sequence). The trim removed 5 bases at V and 6 bases at J, leaving 9 bases unmatched. The CDR3 is 17 residues long. This CDR3 reads CASSAGLAGGLRNEQFF. The CDR3 bases are TGTGCCAGTAGTGCAGGACTAGCGGGAGGTTTACGCAATGAGCAGTTCTTC.

The chain joins TRBV30 to TRBJ1-5, with D perhaps matching TRBD1 (5 bases). The CDR3 is made up of 16 amino acids. The germline V and J ends were trimmed by 4 bases and 3 bases, with 19 bases remaining between them. CDR1 GTSNPN and CDR2 SVGIG come from the germline V gene (reference sequence). CDR3 region: CAWTTKTVTVNQPQHF. The CDR3 bases are TGTGCCTGGACCACGAAGACAGTGACGGTCAATCAGCCCCAGCATTTT.

This chain links TRBV11-3 with TRBJ2-1; no definite D call. In germline, CDR1 is SGHNT, CDR2 YENEEA. The CDR3 totals 15 residues. The V end lost 1 base, the J end lost 2 bases, and 9 bases lay between the germline ends. The DNA for the CDR3 is TGTGCCAGCAGCTTAGCTTGGGCCCCCTACAATGAGCAGTTCTTC. Translating it yields CASSLAWAPYNEQFF.

In regard to this clone: Other DNA sequences in this specimen translate into the identical CDR3. The V call is TRBV18, the J call TRBJ2-5; no firm D call. This CDR3 spans 12 amino acids. Germline CDR1 and CDR2: KGHSH and LQKENI. V was clipped by 4 bases and J by 1 base, with 4 bases between them. The CDR3 spells CASSRSQETQYF. CDR3 coding DNA: TGTGCCAGCTCACGCAGCCAAGAGACCCAGTACTTC.

The chain uses TRBV9 and TRBJ2-5, with TRBD1 matching 8 bases. J gave up 0 bases and V 5 bases, and 0 bases lay outside the gene matches. CDR1 and CDR2 (germline): SGDLS, YYNGEE. The CDR3 is 13 residues long. The CDR3 sequence: CASRDRDQETQYF. The CDR3 DNA follows: TGTGCCAGCAGGGACAGGGACCAAGAGACCCAGTACTTC.

The genes are TRBV30 and TRBJ2-7; D is possibly TRBD1 (6 bases). V was cut by 4 bases and J by 3 bases, with 19 bases left in between. Germline-derived CDR1 and CDR2 are GTSNPN and SVGIG (reference sequence). This CDR3 is built from 15 residues. In DNA, the CDR3 is TGTGCCTGGACCTCGTTGGGGGCAGGGAACTACGAGCAGTACTTC. Protein product: CAWTSLGAGNYEQYF.

The chain recombines TRBV28 with TRBJ2-5, with 7 bases identical to TRBD2. The CDR3 sequence is 15 residues long. Germline loops: CDR1 MDHEN, CDR2 SYDVKM. With 8 bases clipped from V and 0 bases from J, the junction kept 9 bases outside the gene matches. The CDR3 coding sequence is TGTGCCAGCGGTCGACTAGCCTCGTACCAAGAGACCCAGTACTTC. Protein: CASGRLASYQETQYF. The variable domain in full, with the rest retrieved from reference TRBV28 and TRBJ2-5, is DVKVTQSSRYLVKRTGEKVFLECVQDMDHENMFWYRQDPGLGLRLIYFSYDVKMKEKGDIPEGYSVSREKKERFSLILESASTNQTSMYLCASGRLASYQETQYFGPGTRLLVL.

This clone was recorded a few times. The chain has TRBV10-2 and TRBJ2-3; D not certain. Germline loops: CDR1 WSHSY, CDR2 SAAADI. The CDR3 consists of 11 residues. Trimming took off 6 bases at V and 2 bases at J, with 3 bases between the two ends. The CDR3 coding sequence is TGCGCCAGCAGCTTCACAGATACGCAGTATTTT. This sequence encodes CASSFTDTQYF.

This clone was seen a handful of times. The chain carries TRBV21-1 and TRBJ1-5; the DNA was not compared with TRBD1, the D call given in the table. TRBV21-1 is shown as a pseudogene. The CDR3 consists of 15 residues. The CDR3 protein is CATLTKGEFGQPQHF. In nucleotides, the CDR3 is TGTGCCACTCTGACCAAGGGGGAGTTTGGTCAGCCCCAGCATTTT.

The chain's CDR3 is CASSPHTGRDNSPLHF. The CDR3 DNA sequence: TGTGCCAGCAGTCCGCACACGGGGAGGGATAATTCACCCCTCCACTTT. The chain has TRBV28 and TRBJ1-6; D gene unclear. Germline V gene lookup returns CDR1 MDHEN and CDR2 SYDVKM. CDR3 length equals 16 residues. Between the trimmed V and J ends, which lost 5 bases and 5 bases, there was a span of 16 bases.

The chain employs TRBV4-3 and TRBJ2-1, with D tentatively TRBD1 (6 bases). CDR1 and CDR2 (germline): LGHNA, YSLEER. The CDR3 is 17 residues long. Trimming took off 0 bases at V and 4 bases at J, with 16 bases between the two ends. The CDR3 sequence is CASSQEAQGSIYNEQFF. The CDR3 DNA reads as TGCGCCAGCAGCCAAGAGGCCCAGGGGAGTATTTACAATGAGCAGTTCTTC.

The genes are TRBV5-4 and TRBJ1-1, with 12 bases that match TRBD1. Germline V CDR1 and CDR2: SGHNT, YYREEE (reference sequence). The CDR3 contains 13 residues. The J segment lost 12 bases and the V segment lost 4 bases, leaving 7 bases of the junction unmatched. The CDR3 nucleotides are TGTGCCAGCAGCCCTGGGACAGGGGGCTCAACTTTCTTT. This encodes CASSPGTGGSTFF.

The genes are TRBV2 and TRBJ2-3; no definite D call. This CDR3 comprises 12 residues. The germline CDR1 and CDR2 sequences are SNHLY and FYNNEI. V was shortened by 8 bases and J by 1 base, with 7 bases between the two germline ends. In nucleotides, the CDR3 is TGTGCCAGCTATGGCCGCACAGATACGCAGTATTTT. It specifies CASYGRTDTQYF. Full variable domain (rest looked up from reference TRBV2 and TRBJ2-3): EPEVTQTPSHQVTQMGQEVILRCVPISNHLYFYWYRQILGQKVEFLVSFYNNEISEKSEIFDDQFSVERPDGSNFTLKIRSTKLEDSAMYFCASYGRTDTQYFGPGTRLTVL.

J is TRBJ1-3 and V is TRBV5-5; the D is unclear. Germline V gene lookup returns CDR1 SGHKS and CDR2 YYEKEE (reference sequence). V lost 5 bases to trimming and J lost 0 bases, with 12 bases between them. The CDR3 loop spans 15 amino acids. The CDR3 DNA is TGTGCCAGCAGTAGCCCCGGGTTCTCTGGAAACACCATATATTTT. Amino acid sequence: CASSSPGFSGNTIYF.

V gene TRBV5-1 combines with J gene TRBJ1-1, with D unclear. V lost 4 bases, J lost 1 base, and 20 bases lay in between. Germline CDR1 SGHRS, CDR2 YFSETQ. This CDR3 is built from 17 residues. CDR3 amino acids: CASSLAGGSLGNTEAFF. CDR3 in DNA: TGCGCCAGCAGCCTGGCCGGCGGATCTTTAGGGAACACTGAAGCTTTCTTT.

The chain recombines TRBV10-3 with TRBJ2-1; 12 bases line up with TRBD2. The CDR3 extends over 16 amino acids. Germline trimming cut 4 bases from V and 8 bases from J; bases unmatched to any gene: 9. Germline CDR1 reads ENHRY; CDR2 reads SYGVKD. The CDR3 protein is CAISARLAGVNDEQFF. The CDR3 coding sequence is TGTGCCATCAGTGCCAGACTAGCGGGAGTGAACGATGAGCAGTTCTTC.

The rearrangement joins TRBV13 to TRBJ2-7, with a possible D match to TRBD1 (6 bases). This CDR3 region has 13 residues. V was clipped by 1 base and J by 12 bases, with 16 bases between them. Germline V lookup: CDR1 PRHDT, CDR2 FYEKMQ (reference sequence). The chain's CDR3 is CASSLARGQPRYV. The CDR3 nucleotides read TGTGCCAGCAGCTTAGCCAGGGGTCAACCCCGGTACGTC.

The chain has TRBV7-8 and TRBJ1-1, with D unclear. Trimming took off 5 bases at V and 2 bases at J, with 15 bases between the two ends. CDR1 SGHVS and CDR2 FQNEAQ come from the germline V gene. The length of the CDR3 is 15 residues. CDR3 region: CASSDPDSINTEAFF. The CDR3 bases are TGTGCCAGCAGCGATCCAGACTCCATAAACACTGAAGCTTTCTTT.